This TCR beta chain was found in a study of T cell responses to AZD1222 COVID-19 vaccine. The method was immunoSEQ multiplex PCR; TCRdb's version includes in-frame clones alone and lacks a portion of them. The sample has 130,000 to 150,000 clones, around 84% seen once. The CDR3 extends over 14 amino acids. In germline, CDR1 is SNHLY, CDR2 FYNNEI. The starting material was peripheral blood, obtained 28 days after the second AZD1222 dose. The gene calls are TRBV2 and TRBJ2-2; D might be TRBD1 (5 bases). The sequence was obtained from an adult who received the AZD1222 COVID-19 vaccine. CDR3 bases: TGTGCAGTAGGCGGCAGGGCGAACACCGGGGAGCTGTTTTTT. This codes for CAVGGRANTGELFF.